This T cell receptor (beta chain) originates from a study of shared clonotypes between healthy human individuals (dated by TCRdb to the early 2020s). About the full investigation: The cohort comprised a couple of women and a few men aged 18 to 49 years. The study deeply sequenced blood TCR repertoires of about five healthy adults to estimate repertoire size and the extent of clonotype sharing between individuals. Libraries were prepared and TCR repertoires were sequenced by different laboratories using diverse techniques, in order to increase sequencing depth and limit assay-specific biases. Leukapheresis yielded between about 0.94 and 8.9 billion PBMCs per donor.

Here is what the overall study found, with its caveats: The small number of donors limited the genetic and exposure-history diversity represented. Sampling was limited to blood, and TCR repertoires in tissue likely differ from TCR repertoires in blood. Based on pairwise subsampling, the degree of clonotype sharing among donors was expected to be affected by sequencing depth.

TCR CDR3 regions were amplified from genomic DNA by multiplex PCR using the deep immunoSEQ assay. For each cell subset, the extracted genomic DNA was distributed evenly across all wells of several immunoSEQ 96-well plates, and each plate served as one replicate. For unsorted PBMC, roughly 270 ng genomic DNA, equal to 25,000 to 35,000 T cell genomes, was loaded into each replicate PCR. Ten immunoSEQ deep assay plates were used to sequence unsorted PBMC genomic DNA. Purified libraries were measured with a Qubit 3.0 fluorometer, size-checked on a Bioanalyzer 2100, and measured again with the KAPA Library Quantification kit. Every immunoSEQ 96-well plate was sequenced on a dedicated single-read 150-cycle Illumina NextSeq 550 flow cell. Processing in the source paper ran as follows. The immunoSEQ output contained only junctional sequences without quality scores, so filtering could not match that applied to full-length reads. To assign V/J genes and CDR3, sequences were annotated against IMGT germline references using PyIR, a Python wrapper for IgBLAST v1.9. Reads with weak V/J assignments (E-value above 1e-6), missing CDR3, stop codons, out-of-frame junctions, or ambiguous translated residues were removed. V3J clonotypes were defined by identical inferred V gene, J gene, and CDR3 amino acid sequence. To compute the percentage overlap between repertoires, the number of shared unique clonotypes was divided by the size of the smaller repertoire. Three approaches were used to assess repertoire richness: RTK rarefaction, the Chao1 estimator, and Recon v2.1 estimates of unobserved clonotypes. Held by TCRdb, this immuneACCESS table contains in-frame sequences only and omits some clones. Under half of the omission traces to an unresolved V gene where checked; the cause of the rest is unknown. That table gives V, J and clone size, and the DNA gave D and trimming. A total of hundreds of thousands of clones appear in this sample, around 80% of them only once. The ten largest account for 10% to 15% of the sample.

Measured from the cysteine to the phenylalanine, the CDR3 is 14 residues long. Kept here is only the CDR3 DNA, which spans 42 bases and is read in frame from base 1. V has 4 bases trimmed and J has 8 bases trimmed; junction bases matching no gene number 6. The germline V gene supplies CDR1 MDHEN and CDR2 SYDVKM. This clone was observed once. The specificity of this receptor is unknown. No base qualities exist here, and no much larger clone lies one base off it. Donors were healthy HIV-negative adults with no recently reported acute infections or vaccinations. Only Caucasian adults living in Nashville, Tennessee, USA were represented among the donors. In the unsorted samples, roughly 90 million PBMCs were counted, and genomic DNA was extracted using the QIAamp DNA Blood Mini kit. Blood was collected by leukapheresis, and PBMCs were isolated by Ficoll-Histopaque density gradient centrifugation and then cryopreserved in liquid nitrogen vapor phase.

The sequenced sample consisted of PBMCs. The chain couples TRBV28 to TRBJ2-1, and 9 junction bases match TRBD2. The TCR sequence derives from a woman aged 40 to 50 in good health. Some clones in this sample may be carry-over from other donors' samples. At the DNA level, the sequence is TGTGCCAGCAGTTGGGGCGGGAGGGCCGATGAGCAGTTCTTC. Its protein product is CASSWGGRADEQFF.